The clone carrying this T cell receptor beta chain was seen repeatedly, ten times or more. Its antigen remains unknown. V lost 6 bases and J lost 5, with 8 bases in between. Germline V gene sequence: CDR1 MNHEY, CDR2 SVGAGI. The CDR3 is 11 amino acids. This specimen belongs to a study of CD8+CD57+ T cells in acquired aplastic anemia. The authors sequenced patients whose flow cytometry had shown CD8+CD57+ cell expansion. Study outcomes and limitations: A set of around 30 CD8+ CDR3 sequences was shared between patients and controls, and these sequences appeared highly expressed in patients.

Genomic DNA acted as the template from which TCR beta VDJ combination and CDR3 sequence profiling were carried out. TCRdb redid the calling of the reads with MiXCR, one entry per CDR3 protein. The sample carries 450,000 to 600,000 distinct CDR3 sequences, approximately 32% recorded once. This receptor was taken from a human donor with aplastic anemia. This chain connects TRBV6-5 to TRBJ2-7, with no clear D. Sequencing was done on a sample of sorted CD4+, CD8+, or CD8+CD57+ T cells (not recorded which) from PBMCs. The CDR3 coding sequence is TGTGCCAGCAGCAAATTGGACGAGCAGTACTTC. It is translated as CASSKLDEQYF.